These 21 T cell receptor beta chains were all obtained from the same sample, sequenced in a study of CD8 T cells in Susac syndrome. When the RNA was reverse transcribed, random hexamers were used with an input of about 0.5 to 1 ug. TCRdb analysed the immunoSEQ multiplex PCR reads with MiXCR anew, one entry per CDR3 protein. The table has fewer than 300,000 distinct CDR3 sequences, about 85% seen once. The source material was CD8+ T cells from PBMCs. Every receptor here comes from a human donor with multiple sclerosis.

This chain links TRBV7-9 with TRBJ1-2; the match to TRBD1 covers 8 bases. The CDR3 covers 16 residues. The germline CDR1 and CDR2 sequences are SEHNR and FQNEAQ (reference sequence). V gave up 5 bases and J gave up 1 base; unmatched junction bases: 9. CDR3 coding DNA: TGTGCCAGCAGCCCTCCGGACAGGGAGGATAACTATGGCTACACCTTC. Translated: CASSPPDREDNYGYTF. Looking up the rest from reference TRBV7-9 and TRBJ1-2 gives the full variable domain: DTGVSQNPRHKITKRGQNVTFRCDPISEHNRLYWYRQTLGQGPEFLTYFQNEAQLEKSRLLSDRFSAERPKGSFSTLEIQRTEQGDSAMYLCASSPPDREDNYGYTFGSGTRLTVV.

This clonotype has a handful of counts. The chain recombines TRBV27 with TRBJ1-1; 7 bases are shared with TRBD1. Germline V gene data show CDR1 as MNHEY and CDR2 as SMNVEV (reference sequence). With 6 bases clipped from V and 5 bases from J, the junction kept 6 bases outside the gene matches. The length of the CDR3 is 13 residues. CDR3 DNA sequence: TGTGCCAGCAGGATCCAACAGGGGACTGAAGCTTTCTTT. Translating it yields CASRIQQGTEAFF.

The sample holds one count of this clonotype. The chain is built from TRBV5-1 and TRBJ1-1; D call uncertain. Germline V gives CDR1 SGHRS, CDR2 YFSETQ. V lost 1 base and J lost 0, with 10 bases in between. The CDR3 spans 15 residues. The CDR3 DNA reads TGCGCCAGCAGCTTGTCCAGGTTTATGAACACTGAAGCTTTCTTT. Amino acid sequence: CASSLSRFMNTEAFF.

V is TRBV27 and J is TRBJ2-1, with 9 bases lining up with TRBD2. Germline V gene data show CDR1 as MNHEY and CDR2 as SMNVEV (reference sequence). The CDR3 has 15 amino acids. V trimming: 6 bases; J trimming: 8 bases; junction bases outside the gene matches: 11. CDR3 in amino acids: CASRSPGLAAYEQFF. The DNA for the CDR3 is TGTGCCAGCAGGTCGCCGGGACTAGCTGCCTATGAGCAGTTCTTC.

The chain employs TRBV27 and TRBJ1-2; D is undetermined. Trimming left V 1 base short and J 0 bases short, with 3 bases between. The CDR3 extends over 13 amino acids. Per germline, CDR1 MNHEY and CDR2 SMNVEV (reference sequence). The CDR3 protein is CASSLYTNYGYTF. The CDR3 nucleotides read TGTGCCAGCAGTTTATACACTAACTATGGCTACACCTTC.

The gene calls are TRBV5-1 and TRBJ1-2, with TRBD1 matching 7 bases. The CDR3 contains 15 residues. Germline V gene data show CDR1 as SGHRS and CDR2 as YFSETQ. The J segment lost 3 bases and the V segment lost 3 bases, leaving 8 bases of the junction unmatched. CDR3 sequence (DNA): TGCGCCAGCAGCTCCGACAGGGTCGGGGACTATGGCTACACCTTC. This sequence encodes CASSSDRVGDYGYTF.

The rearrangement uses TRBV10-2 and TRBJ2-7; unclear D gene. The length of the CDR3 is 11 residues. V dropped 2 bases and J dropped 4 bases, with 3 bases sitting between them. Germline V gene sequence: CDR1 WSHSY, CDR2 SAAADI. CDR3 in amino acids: CASSEKYEQYF. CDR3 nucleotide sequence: TGCGCCAGCAGTGAGAAGTACGAGCAGTACTTC.

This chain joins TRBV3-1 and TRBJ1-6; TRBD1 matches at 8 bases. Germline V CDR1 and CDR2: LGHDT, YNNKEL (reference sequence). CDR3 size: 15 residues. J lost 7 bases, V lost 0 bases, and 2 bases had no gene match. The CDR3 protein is CASSQEWTGNSPLHF. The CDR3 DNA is TGTGCCAGCAGCCAAGAGTGGACAGGGAATTCACCCCTCCACTTT.

This CDR3 is CASRQGWATSHNEQFF. The CDR3 nucleotides are TGTGCCAGCAGGCAGGGGTGGGCCACGTCGCATAATGAGCAGTTCTTC. V gene TRBV7-9 combines with J gene TRBJ2-1, with a possible D match to TRBD1 (6 bases). Germline V lookup: CDR1 SEHNR, CDR2 FQNEAQ (reference sequence). V gave up 6 bases and J gave up 7 bases, with 22 bases separating them. CDR3 length: 16 amino acids.

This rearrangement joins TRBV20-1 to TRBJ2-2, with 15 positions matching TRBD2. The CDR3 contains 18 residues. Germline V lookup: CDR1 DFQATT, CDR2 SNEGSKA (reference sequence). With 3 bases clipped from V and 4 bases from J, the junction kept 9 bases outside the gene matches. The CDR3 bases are TGCAGTGCTAGTTCTCCCGGGACTAGCGGGAGGTTCACCGGGGAGCTGTTTTTT. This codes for CSASSPGTSGRFTGELFF.

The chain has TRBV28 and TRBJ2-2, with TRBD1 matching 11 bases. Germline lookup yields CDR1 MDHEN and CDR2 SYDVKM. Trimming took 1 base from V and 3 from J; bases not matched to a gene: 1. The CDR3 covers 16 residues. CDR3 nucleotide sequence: TGTGCCAGCAGTTTATTGGGACAGGGGGACACCGGGGAGCTGTTTTTT. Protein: CASSLLGQGDTGELFF.

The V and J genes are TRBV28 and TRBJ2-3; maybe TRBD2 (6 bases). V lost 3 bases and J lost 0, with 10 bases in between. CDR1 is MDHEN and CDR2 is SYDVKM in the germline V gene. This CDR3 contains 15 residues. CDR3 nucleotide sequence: TGTGCCAGCAGTTTCGAGGCGGGGAGCACAGATACGCAGTATTTT. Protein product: CASSFEAGSTDTQYF.

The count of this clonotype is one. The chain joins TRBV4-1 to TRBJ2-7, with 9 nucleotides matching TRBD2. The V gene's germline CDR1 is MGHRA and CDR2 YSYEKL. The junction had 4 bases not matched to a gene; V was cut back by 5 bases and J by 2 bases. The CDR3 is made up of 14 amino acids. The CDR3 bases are TGCGCCAGCAGCGCAGCGGGAGGTACCTACGAGCAGTACTTC. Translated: CASSAAGGTYEQYF.

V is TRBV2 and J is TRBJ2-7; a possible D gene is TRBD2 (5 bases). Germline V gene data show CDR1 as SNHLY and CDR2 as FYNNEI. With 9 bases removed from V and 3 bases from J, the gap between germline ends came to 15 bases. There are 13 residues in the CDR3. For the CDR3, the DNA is TGTGCCAGTACGGACTCTCTAGACTACGAGCAGTACTTC. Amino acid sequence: CASTDSLDYEQYF.

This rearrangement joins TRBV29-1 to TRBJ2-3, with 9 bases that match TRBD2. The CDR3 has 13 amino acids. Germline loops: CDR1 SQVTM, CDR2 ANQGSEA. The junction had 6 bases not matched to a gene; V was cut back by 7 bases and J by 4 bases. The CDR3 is CSAGSGRPDTQYF. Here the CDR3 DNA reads TGCAGCGCCGGTAGCGGGAGACCAGATACGCAGTATTTT.

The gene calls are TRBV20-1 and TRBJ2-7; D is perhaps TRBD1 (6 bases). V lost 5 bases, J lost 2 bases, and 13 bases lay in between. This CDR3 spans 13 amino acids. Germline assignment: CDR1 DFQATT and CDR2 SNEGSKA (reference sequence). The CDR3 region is CSAHNTGTYEQYF. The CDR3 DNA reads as TGCAGTGCTCACAATACAGGGACCTACGAGCAGTACTTC.

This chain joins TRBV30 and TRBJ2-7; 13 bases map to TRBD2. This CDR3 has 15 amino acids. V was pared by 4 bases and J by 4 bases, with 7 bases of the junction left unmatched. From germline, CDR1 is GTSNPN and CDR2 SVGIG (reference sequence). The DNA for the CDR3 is TGTGCCTGGAACCCTGGGACTAGCGGGGCTTACGAGCAGTACTTC. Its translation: CAWNPGTSGAYEQYF.

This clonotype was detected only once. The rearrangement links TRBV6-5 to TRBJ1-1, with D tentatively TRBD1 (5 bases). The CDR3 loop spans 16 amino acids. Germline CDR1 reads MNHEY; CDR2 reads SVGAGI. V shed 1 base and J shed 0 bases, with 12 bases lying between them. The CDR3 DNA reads TGTGCCAGCAGTTACTTAACCGGGACGGTGAACACTGAAGCTTTCTTT. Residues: CASSYLTGTVNTEAFF.

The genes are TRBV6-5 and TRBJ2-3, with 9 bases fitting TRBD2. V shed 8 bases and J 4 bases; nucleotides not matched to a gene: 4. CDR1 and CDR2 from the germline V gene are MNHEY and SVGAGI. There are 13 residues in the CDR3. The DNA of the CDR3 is TGTGCCAGCCTCCTAGCGGGATCAGATACGCAGTATTTT. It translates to CASLLAGSDTQYF.

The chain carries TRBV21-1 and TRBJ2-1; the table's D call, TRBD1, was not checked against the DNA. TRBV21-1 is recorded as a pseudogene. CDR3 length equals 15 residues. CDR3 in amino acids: CASSKGAGQTNEQFF. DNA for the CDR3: TGTGCCAGCAGCAAAGGGGCTGGACAGACTAATGAGCAGTTCTTC.

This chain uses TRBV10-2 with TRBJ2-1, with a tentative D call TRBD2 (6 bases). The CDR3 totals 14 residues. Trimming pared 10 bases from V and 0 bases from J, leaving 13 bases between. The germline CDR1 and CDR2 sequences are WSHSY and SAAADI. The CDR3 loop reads CATGAGSSYNEQFF. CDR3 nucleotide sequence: TGCGCCACCGGGGCGGGAAGCTCCTACAATGAGCAGTTCTTC.